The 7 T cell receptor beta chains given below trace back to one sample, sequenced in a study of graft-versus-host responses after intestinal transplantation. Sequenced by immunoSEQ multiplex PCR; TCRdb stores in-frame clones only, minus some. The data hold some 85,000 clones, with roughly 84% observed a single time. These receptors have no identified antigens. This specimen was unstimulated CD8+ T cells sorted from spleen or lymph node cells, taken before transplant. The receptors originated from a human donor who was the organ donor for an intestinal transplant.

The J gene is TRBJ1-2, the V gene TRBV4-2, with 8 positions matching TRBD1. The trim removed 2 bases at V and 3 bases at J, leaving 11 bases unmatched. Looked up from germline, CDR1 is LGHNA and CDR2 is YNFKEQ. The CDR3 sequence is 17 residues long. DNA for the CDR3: TGTGCCAGCAGCCAAACATTATTCGGGGGACAGGACTATGGCTACACCTTC. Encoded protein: CASSQTLFGGQDYGYTF.

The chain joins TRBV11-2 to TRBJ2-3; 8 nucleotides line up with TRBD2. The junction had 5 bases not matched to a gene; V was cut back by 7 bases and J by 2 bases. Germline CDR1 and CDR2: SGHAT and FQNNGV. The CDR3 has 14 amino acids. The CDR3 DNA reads TGTGCCAGCAAGGAGCGGGGGACCACAGATACGCAGTATTTT. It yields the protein CASKERGTTDTQYF.

CDR3 sequence reads: CASSLASGGSTYEQYF. CDR3 nucleotide sequence: TGTGCCAGCAGCTTAGCTAGCGGGGGGTCGACCTACGAGCAGTACTTC. This chain links TRBV7-9 with TRBJ2-7; 10 bases are a match to TRBD2. Per the germline V gene, CDR1 is SEHNR and CDR2 is FQNEAQ (reference sequence). The length of the CDR3 is 16 residues. After removal of 0 bases from V and 2 bases from J, the junction contained 4 bases not matched to a gene.

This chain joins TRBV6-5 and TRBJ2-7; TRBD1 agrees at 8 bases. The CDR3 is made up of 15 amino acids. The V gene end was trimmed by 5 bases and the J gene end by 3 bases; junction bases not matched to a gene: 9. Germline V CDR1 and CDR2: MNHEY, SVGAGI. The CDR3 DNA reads TGTGCCAGCAGTGTTCTAGGAGGGACAGGCTACGAGCAGTACTTC. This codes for CASSVLGGTGYEQYF.

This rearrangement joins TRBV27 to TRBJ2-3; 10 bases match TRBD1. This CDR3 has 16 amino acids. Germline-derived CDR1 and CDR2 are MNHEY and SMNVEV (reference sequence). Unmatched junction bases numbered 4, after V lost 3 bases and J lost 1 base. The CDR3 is CASSLFGTGGTDTQYF. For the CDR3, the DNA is TGTGCCAGCAGTTTGTTTGGGACAGGGGGCACAGATACGCAGTATTTT.

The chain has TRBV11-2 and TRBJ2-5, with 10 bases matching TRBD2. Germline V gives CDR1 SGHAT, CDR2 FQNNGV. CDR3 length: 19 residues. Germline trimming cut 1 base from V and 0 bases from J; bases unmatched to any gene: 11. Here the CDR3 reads CASSLVWLAGENYQETQYF. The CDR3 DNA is TGTGCCAGCAGCTTAGTCTGGCTAGCGGGGGAAAATTACCAAGAGACCCAGTACTTC.

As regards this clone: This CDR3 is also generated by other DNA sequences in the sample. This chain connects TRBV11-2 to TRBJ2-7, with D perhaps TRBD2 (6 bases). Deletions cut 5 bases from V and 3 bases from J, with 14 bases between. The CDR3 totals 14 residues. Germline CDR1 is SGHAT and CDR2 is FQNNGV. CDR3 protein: CASSPGVSVYEQYF. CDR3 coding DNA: TGTGCCAGCAGCCCGGGGGTTTCGGTCTACGAGCAGTACTTC.